This T cell receptor (beta chain) emerged from a study of blood T cell repertoires in COVID-19. CDR3 length: 13 residues. CDR1 and CDR2 from the germline V gene are SQVTM and ANQGSEA. The V gene end was trimmed by 3 bases and the J gene end by 7 bases; junction bases not matched to a gene: 5. TCRdb's table, derived via immunoSEQ multiplex PCR, lists solely in-frame clones and lacks some. The sample contains 250,000 to 350,000 clones, roughly 92% of which appear only once. Patients of the Seattle cohort, enrolled during active infection, were followed longitudinally. Material for sequencing was peripheral blood. This receptor was taken from a woman under 40 with COVID-19, enrolled during active disease. This chain joins TRBV29-1 and TRBJ1-1; the match to TRBD1 covers 10 bases. The CDR3: CSVEMDRGSEAFF. DNA of the CDR3: TGCAGCGTTGAGATGGACAGGGGGAGTGAAGCTTTCTTT.